This T cell receptor beta chain was found in a study of blood T cell repertoires in COVID-19. Across the whole study: Acute and convalescent COVID-19 specimens originated in the United States, Italy and Spain.

Original processing methods: Cell counts per sample came from amplifying reference gene primers. Assay: immunoSEQ multiplex PCR; the TCRdb copy retains only in-frame clones and omits some. The V and J calls and the clone size are those of that table, but D and trimming were determined from the DNA. The data show 130,000 or so clones, under 90% seen once. This CDR3 comprises 14 residues. V lost 4 bases, J lost 0 bases, and 6 bases lay in between. From germline, CDR1 is LGHDT and CDR2 YNNKEL (reference sequence). The gene calls are TRBV3-1 (or the pseudogene TRBV3-2) and TRBJ2-2; D is uncertain. The sequenced sample was peripheral blood. This clonotype was sampled from a woman aged 55-70 years with acute or convalescent COVID-19. The CDR3 reads CASSLQPNTGELFF. In nucleotides, the CDR3 is TGTGCCAGCAGCCTACAGCCGAACACCGGGGAGCTGTTTTTT.